These T cell receptor beta chains were read from a single sample in a study of blood T cells in healthy people across ages. TCRdb re-called the 5' RACE reads with MiXCR, one entry per CDR3 protein. The sample carries about 760,000 distinct CDR3 sequences, 56% recorded once. The sequenced material came from blood. Receptors were obtained from a man between 35 and 55 years old in good health. The CDR3 runs from the conserved cysteine through the conserved F or W. The D gene is left open where the match is weak. Clone size appears in some rows only: once, few, many, or a class for an expanded clone.

D	size	V	J	DNA	CDR3
.	few	TRBV6-2/TRBV6-3	TRBJ2-7	TGTGCCAGTAGGGCTGGCTCCTACGAGCAGTACTTC	CASRAGSYEQYF
.	.	TRBV12-3/TRBV12-4	TRBJ2-5	TGTGCCAGCAGTCCCCCGAACTTGAAAGACGGGGAGACCCAGTACTTC	CASSPPNLKDGETQYF
.	few	TRBV27	TRBJ2-4	TGTGCCAGCGCGGTGGCAGCTGGGAACATTCAGTACTTC	CASAVAAGNIQYF
.	.	TRBV4-2	TRBJ2-7	TGTGCCAGCAGCCAAGATCCGGCGGTGCAATCCTACGAGCAGTACTTC	CASSQDPAVQSYEQYF
TRBD1	.	TRBV15	TRBJ2-3	TGTGCCACCAGCTCCTCCCCGGGACAGGGGCCAGATACGCAGTATTTT	CATSSSPGQGPDTQYF
.	.	TRBV20-1	TRBJ1-2	TGCAGTGCTAGAGATTTGGGGCCCCCCGTCGGCTACACCTTC	CSARDLGPPVGYTF
.	.	TRBV20-1	TRBJ2-5	TGCAGTGCTAGCGGACGACAGGGGAGGGAGGAGACCCAGTACTTC	CSASGRQGREETQYF
TRBD2	.	TRBV7-9	TRBJ2-1	TGTGCCAGCAGCTCGTCCGGGACTAGCGGCTATGAGCAGTTCTTC	CASSSSGTSGYEQFF
.	few	TRBV27	TRBJ2-5	TGTGCCAGCAGCCGAATTTCGGCGGGGTACCAAGAGACCCAGTACTTC	CASSRISAGYQETQYF
.	.	TRBV10-3	TRBJ2-1	TGTGCCATCAGAGGGGACCGAGGATCCTACAATGAGCAGTTCTTC	CAIRGDRGSYNEQFF
.	.	TRBV5-5	TRBJ2-7	TGTGCCAGCAGTTGGTCTACGGGTGGTTTGACCTACGAGCAGTACTTC	CASSWSTGGLTYEQYF
.	few	TRBV3-1	TRBJ1-6	TGTGCCAGCAGCCAAGGGTCAGAAACCAATTCACCCCTCCACTTT	CASSQGSETNSPLHF
.	.	TRBV5-1	TRBJ1-2	TGCGCCAGCAGCCCGGGGAGCAGATATGGCTACACCTTC	CASSPGSRYGYTF
TRBD2	.	TRBV29-1	TRBJ2-1	TGCAGCGTCGCCGGAGCGGGGGTTTCAAATGAGCAGTTCTTC	CSVAGAGVSNEQFF
.	.	TRBV14	TRBJ2-2	TGTGCCAGCAGGACACAGGGCACCGGGGAGCTGTTTTTT	CASRTQGTGELFF
.	.	TRBV7-6	TRBJ2-1	TGTGCCAGCAGCTTAGGGCGGTTCTTCCCCTACAATGAGCAGTTCTTC	CASSLGRFFPYNEQFF
.	.	TRBV6-1	TRBJ2-7	TGTGCCAGCAGGACCGGGACTGCCAATTCCTACGAGCAGTACTTC	CASRTGTANSYEQYF
.	.	TRBV5-5	TRBJ2-1	TGTGCCAGCAGCCTGTTTGAGGCAGGGGAGCAGTTCTTC	CASSLFEAGEQFF
.	few	TRBV7-8	TRBJ1-2	TGTGCCAGCAGCTTAGTCTCCCCTCTTAACTATGGCTACACCTTC	CASSLVSPLNYGYTF
.	.	TRBV7-9	TRBJ1-4	TGTGCCAGTAAACAGGGAGTCGAGGAAAAACTGTTTTTT	CASKQGVEEKLFF
TRBD2	.	TRBV27	TRBJ2-7	TGTGCCAGCTCCTCCGGACTAGCGGGGGCCTACGAGCAGTACTTC	CASSSGLAGAYEQYF
TRBD2	few	TRBV7-2	TRBJ2-5	TGTGCCAGCAGCCCTGGGACTAGCGGTACTCAAGAGACCCAGTACTTC	CASSPGTSGTQETQYF
.	.	TRBV24-1	TRBJ1-2	TGTGCCACCAGTGCCGGGGACCACTATGGCTACACCTTC	CATSAGDHYGYTF
.	.	TRBV15	TRBJ2-3	TGTGCCACCAGCAAAGACGTCGGCACAGATACGCAGTATTTT	CATSKDVGTDTQYF
.	.	TRBV25-1	TRBJ1-6	TGTGCCAGCAGAGTTTTTCTGGATTCACCCCTCCACTTT	CASRVFLDSPLHF
.	.	TRBV6-6	TRBJ2-7	TGTGCCAGCAGTAACGGACCCAGCTCCTACAATGAGCAGTACTTC	CASSNGPSSYNEQYF
.	.	TRBV29-1	TRBJ2-5	TGCAGCGTTCTTCCCCAAGAGACCCAGTACTTC	CSVLPQETQYF
.	once	TRBV29-1	TRBJ2-2	TGCAGCGTTGAAAGGGCCGGGGAGCTGTTTTTT	CSVERAGELFF
TRBD1	.	TRBV29-1	TRBJ1-1	TGCAGCGTAGCGGGACAGAATGCGAACACTGAAGCTTTCTTT	CSVAGQNANTEAFF
TRBD1	.	TRBV7-8	TRBJ1-1	TGTGCCAGCAGCCGGACAGGGGGGATTATGAACACTGAAGCTTTCTTT	CASSRTGGIMNTEAFF
.	.	TRBV10-3	TRBJ2-7	TGTGCCATCAGTCCCACCCAGGACGAGCAGTACTTC	CAISPTQDEQYF
TRBD2	.	TRBV9	TRBJ2-1	TGTGCCAGCAGCGTAAGAGCGGGAGAAGGGAATGAGCAGTTCTTC	CASSVRAGEGNEQFF
.	.	TRBV7-2	TRBJ2-1	TGTGCCAGCAGCCCTTTAGTCGGATCCTCCTACAATGAGCAGTTCTTC	CASSPLVGSSYNEQFF
TRBD1	.	TRBV27	TRBJ2-7	TGTGCCAGCAGTGTAAACAGGGGGACCCTTCGCGAGCAGTACTTC	CASSVNRGTLREQYF
TRBD2	.	TRBV7-2	TRBJ2-7	TGTGCCAGCAGCTTATTATTAGGTAGCGGGAGGCCCGAGAGCTCCTACGAGCAGTACTTC	CASSLLLGSGRPESSYEQYF
TRBD1	.	TRBV29-1	TRBJ1-1	TGCAGCGGCGGACAGGGGTACACTGAAGCTTTCTTT	CSGGQGYTEAFF
.	few	TRBV20-1	TRBJ2-1	TGCAGTGCTAGAGGATGGGGAACTAGCAGGAATGAGCAGTTCTTC	CSARGWGTSRNEQFF
TRBD1	.	TRBV11-2	TRBJ2-1	TGTGCCAGCAGCTTAGTGGTCGGACAGGGGAGCAATGAGCAGTTCTTC	CASSLVVGQGSNEQFF
TRBD2	few	TRBV3-1	TRBJ2-5	TGTGCCAGCAGCCGTGATAGCGGGGGACCACTGCCCCAAGAGACCCAGTACTTC	CASSRDSGGPLPQETQYF
.	once	TRBV11-2	TRBJ2-5	TGTGCCAGCAGCTTAGTCGCAGGGCCGGGAGAGACCCAGTACTTC	CASSLVAGPGETQYF
.	.	TRBV29-1	TRBJ1-2	TGCAGCGACAGCTCTTACGGGGGCTACACCTTC	CSDSSYGGYTF
.	.	TRBV7-8	TRBJ2-3	TGTGCCAGCAGCTTTCGATTGACGGTGCGCACAGATACGCAGTATTTT	CASSFRLTVRTDTQYF
.	.	TRBV3-1	TRBJ2-1	TGTGCCAGCAGCCAAGATCTCGAGGGTAGCGAGCAGTTCTTC	CASSQDLEGSEQFF
TRBD2	.	TRBV6-2/TRBV6-3	TRBJ2-5	TGTGCCAGCAGGATTCGCGGACTAGCGGGAGGAGAGACCCAGTACTTC	CASRIRGLAGGETQYF